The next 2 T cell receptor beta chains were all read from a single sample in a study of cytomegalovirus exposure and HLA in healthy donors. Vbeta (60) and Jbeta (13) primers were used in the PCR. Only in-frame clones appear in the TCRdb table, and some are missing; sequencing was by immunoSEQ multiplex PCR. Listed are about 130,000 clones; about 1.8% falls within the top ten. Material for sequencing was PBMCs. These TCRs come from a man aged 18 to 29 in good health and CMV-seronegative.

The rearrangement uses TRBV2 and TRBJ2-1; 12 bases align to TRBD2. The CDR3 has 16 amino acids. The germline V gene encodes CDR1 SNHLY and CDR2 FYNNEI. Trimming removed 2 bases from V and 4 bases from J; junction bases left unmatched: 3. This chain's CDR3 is CASSEWTSGNYNEQFF. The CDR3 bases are TGTGCCAGCAGTGAATGGACTAGCGGGAATTACAATGAGCAGTTCTTC.

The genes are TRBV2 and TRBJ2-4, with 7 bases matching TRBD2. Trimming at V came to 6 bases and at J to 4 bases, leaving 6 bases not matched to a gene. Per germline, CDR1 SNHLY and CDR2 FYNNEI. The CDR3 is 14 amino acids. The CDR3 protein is CASRLSGGKNIQYF. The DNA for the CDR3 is TGTGCCAGCAGGCTGTCGGGAGGAAAAAACATTCAGTACTTC.